The source of this TCR beta chain is a study of blood T cells in healthy people across ages. General observations from the study: Naive T cell percentage showed a strong correlation with the diversity of TCR beta.

V was cut by 1 base and J by 4 bases, with 6 bases left in between. This CDR3 region has 13 residues. PCR was performed a second time for about 6 to 12 cycles using a sample-barcoded 5' primer and a J-beta primer mix. TCRdb independently ran MiXCR on the 5' RACE reads; one entry per CDR3 protein. The table records some 790,000 distinct CDR3 sequences, around 28% of them present only once. This clonotype was found many times. Its target is not known. This chain links TRBV12-3 or TRBV12-4 with TRBJ2-3, with D possibly called TRBD1 or TRBD2 (5 bases each). Sequences were obtained from blood. The source of this sequence is an elderly woman in good health. The CDR3 sequence: CASSLVGADTQYF. Written as DNA, the CDR3 is TGTGCCAGCAGTTTAGTGGGGGCAGATACGCAGTATTTT.